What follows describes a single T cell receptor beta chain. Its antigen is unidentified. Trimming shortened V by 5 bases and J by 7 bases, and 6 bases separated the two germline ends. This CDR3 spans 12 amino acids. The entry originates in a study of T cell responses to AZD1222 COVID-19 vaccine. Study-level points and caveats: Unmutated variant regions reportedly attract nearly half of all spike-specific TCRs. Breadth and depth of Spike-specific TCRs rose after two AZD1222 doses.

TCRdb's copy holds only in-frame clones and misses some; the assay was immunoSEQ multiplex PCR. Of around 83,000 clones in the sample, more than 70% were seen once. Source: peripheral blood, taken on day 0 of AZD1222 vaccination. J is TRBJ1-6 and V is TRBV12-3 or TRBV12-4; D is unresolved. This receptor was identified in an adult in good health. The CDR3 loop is CASSTRNSPLHF. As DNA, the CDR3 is TGTGCCAGCAGTACTCGGAATTCACCCCTCCACTTT.